Sequencing of this TCR beta chain was carried out in a study of persistence of HIV-infected CD4 T cells. The wider study: Isolated cells were CMV- and HIV-1 Gag-responding CD4+ T cells. Blood samples, up to about 200 mL, came from multiple time points, except two leukapheresis donors sampled once. Findings and limits, study-wide: TCR oligoclonality correlated with proviral oligoclonality in the same sorted populations.

About this clone itself: Antigen unknown.

Stimulation used 10 ug/mL lysate from CMV-infected fibroblasts. Sorted nonresponding memory CD4+ T cells were CD40L-negative, CD69-negative, CD45RO-high. Before stimulation, PBMCs underwent CD8+ T cell depletion. This was the immunoSEQ version 4 assay in survey mode. The assay was immunoSEQ multiplex PCR, and TCRdb's table has in-frame clones only and misses some. In the table there are about 40,000 clones, over 80% of which are singletons. Losses at the gene ends were 2 bases for V and 4 bases for J; bases not matched to a gene: 4. CDR3 length equals 15 residues. Germline V gives CDR1 LNHDA, CDR2 SQIVND (reference sequence).

The chain carries TRBV19 and TRBJ2-2; 7 positions agree with TRBD1. This clonotype originated in an adult man with HIV who was CMV-seropositive. The starting material was CD4+ T cells sorted from PBMCs after approximately 19-hour stimulation, obtained from a patient who received antiretroviral therapy. CDR3 coding DNA: TGTGCCAGTAGTATATCGGGACAGCTCACCGGGGAGCTGTTTTTT. Its protein product is CASSISGQLTGELFF.